Listed here is a single T cell receptor (beta chain). Its antigen is currently unknown. Sampled blood was obtained at baseline, cycle 4 day 1, and cycle 7 day 1. The sample comes from a study of OX40 agonist ivuxolimab in advanced cancers. Across the whole study: The dose-escalation cohort had hepatocellular carcinoma, melanoma, renal cell or head and neck cancer. Whole-study findings and limits: Compared with others, partial responders at 0.1-3.0 mg/kg displayed clonal expansion among the lowest. In a subset of nonresponders, normalized T-cell clonal expansion was also low.

V trimming: 6 bases; J trimming: 4 bases; junction bases outside the gene matches: 2. Per the germline V gene, CDR1 is SGHRS and CDR2 is YFSETQ. The CDR3 is made up of 13 amino acids. Sequencing used immunoSEQ multiplex PCR; TCRdb keeps in-frame clones, though not all of them. The table lists 35,000 to 45,000 clones, 85% to 90% of them singletons. The input for sequencing was CD4+ or CD8+ T cells sorted from blood, taken in a trial of the OX40 agonist ivuxolimab. The TCR was taken from an adult with an advanced solid tumor such as melanoma, head and neck, liver or kidney cancer. The rearrangement uses TRBV5-1 and TRBJ2-2; 8 bases map to TRBD1. CDR3 in amino acids: CASTTGATGELFF. The CDR3 nucleotides are TGCGCCAGCACGACAGGGGCCACCGGGGAGCTGTTTTTT.